Each of the 20 T cell receptor beta chains below was sequenced from the same sample in a study of tumor-infiltrating lymphocytes in primary liver carcinoma. A constant-region primer served to make TCR beta cDNA from around 500 ng total RNA. Three rounds of nested multiplex PCR with slightly modified ARM-PCR produced TCR beta libraries. The first two PCR rounds used TRBV1-TRBV30 forward primers with a C-beta reverse primer, nine to eleven cycles each. Each CDR3 protein is one row after TCRdb ran MiXCR on the multiplex PCR reads. This table has 35,000 to 40,000 distinct CDR3 sequences, 75% appearing once. Between roughly 17 and 31 mg of unsorted bulk tissue served as the source from which RNA and DNA were co-extracted. Sequencing was carried out using tumor-adjacent normal liver tissue. The receptors here all came from a man between 40 and 49 years old with primary liver carcinoma and hepatitis B virus infection.

This clonotype has a count of ten or more. CDR3 loop: CASSLEVGERTEAFF. CDR3 DNA: TGCGCCAGCAGCTTGGAAGTAGGGGAGAGGACTGAAGCTTTCTTT. This chain uses TRBV5-1 with TRBJ1-1; D is perhaps TRBD1 (5 bases). The CDR3 consists of 15 residues. Germline CDR1 is SGHRS and CDR2 is YFSETQ. Deletions cut 0 bases from V and 5 bases from J, with 14 bases between. The complete variable domain, with remaining parts taken from reference TRBV5-1 and TRBJ1-1, reads KAGVTQTPRYLIKTRGQQVTLSCSPISGHRSVSWYQQTPGQGLQFLFEYFSETQRNKGNFPGRFSGRQFSNSRSEMNVSTLELGDSALYLCASSLEVGERTEAFFGQGTRLTVV.

As regards this clonotype: With a much larger clone just one base away, this may be a read error. This chain joins TRBV28 and TRBJ2-7; unclear D gene. Trimming cost V 9 bases and J 2 bases, with 8 bases left between them. The CDR3 contains 11 residues. CDR1 is MDHEN and CDR2 is SYDVKM in the germline V gene. This chain's CDR3 is CARGTTYEQYF. In nucleotides, the CDR3 is TGTGCCAGAGGAACAACCTACGAGCAGTACTTC.

Notes on this clonotype: Relative to the germline gene, one junction end is altered; a read error may explain this. The chain has TRBV4-2 and TRBJ2-7; D not resolved. The CDR3 runs 17 residues. Germline lookup yields CDR1 LGHNA and CDR2 YNFKEQ. The CDR3 here is CASSQDRFYQPGYEQYF. The CDR3, as DNA: TGTGCCAGTAGCCAAGATCGGTTCTACCAGCCGGGCTACGAGCAGTACTTC.

A note on this clonotype: The junction departs from germline at one end; a sequencing error may be responsible. This chain links TRBV4-3 with TRBJ1-2; D is ambiguous. This CDR3 spans 13 amino acids. The germline CDR1 and CDR2 sequences are LGHNA and YSLEER. CDR3 DNA sequence: TGCGCCAGCAGCCAAGCAGAGGACTATGGCTATAGCTTC. Protein: CASSQAEDYGYSF.

This clonotype was seen at least ten times. This chain connects TRBV5-4 to TRBJ1-1; tentatively, D is TRBD1 (6 bases). The CDR3 spans 14 residues. Trimming stripped 1 base from V and 5 bases from J, with 12 bases between. Germline assignment: CDR1 SGHNT and CDR2 YYREEE (reference sequence). The CDR3 bases are TGTGCCAGCAGCTTGTCATGGGGGGCTACTGAAGCTTTCTTT. It codes for CASSLSWGATEAFF.

V and J are TRBV29-1 and TRBJ2-3; tentative D call: TRBD1 (5 bases). Germline assignment: CDR1 SQVTM and CDR2 ANQGSEA. Trimming removed 3 bases from V and 6 bases from J, with 16 bases in between. This CDR3 is built from 14 residues. As DNA, the CDR3 is TGCAGCGTTGATGGGTCGGCAGGGAATGATACGCAGTATTTT. Translation: CSVDGSAGNDTQYF.

This clonotype was observed at least ten times. The V call is TRBV11-2, the J call TRBJ2-3; D is ambiguous. The germline V and J ends were trimmed by 4 bases and 1 base, with 3 bases remaining between them. CDR1 and CDR2 from the germline V gene are SGHAT and FQNNGV. The CDR3 spans 12 residues. The CDR3 spells CASSSRTDTQYF. Written as DNA, the CDR3 is TGTGCCAGCAGCTCCCGCACAGATACGCAGTATTTT.

As for this clonotype: An end of the junction differs from the germline gene, which may be a read error. This chain joins TRBV11-1 and TRBJ2-4, with TRBD2 matching over 13 bases. The germline V gene has CDR1 SGHAT and CDR2 FQDESV (reference sequence). The CDR3 loop spans 17 amino acids. The CDR3 is CANSFPGTSGTRNIHYF. In DNA, the CDR3 is TGTGCCAACAGCTTTCCCGGGACTAGCGGGACCAGAAACATTCACTACTTC.

This clonotype came up many times. This sequence joins TRBV9 and TRBJ2-1, with 10 nucleotides matching TRBD1. The V gene's germline CDR1 is SGDLS and CDR2 YYNGEE. V lost 5 bases, J lost 5 bases, and 7 bases stayed unmatched. The CDR3 loop spans 15 amino acids. CDR3 nucleotide sequence: TGTGCCAGCAGGAGGGGGACAGGGGCACACAATGAGCAGTTCTTC. It codes for CASRRGTGAHNEQFF.

As regards this clonotype: This sequence may be a read error, since a much larger clone differs from it by one base. This CDR3 is CASSVGDRSMYEQYF. CDR3 in DNA: TGTGCCAGCAGCGTAGGGGACAGGTCGATGTACGAGCAGTACTTC. The chain is built from TRBV9 and TRBJ2-7, with 8 positions matching TRBD1. V was pared by 0 bases and J by 4 bases, with 6 bases of the junction left unmatched. Germline CDR1 reads SGDLS; CDR2 reads YYNGEE. This CDR3 comprises 15 residues.

This clonotype was counted a few times. This may be a read error, as it is one base from a much larger clone. It is likely a read error, because the conserved phenylalanine at the end of the CDR3 is missing. The chain carries TRBV7-9 and TRBJ2-5; 7 bases are shared with TRBD2. J was trimmed by 3 bases and V by 5 bases; bases with no gene match: 6. This CDR3 has 14 residues. Germline lookup yields CDR1 SEHNR and CDR2 FQNEAQ (reference sequence). The CDR3, as DNA: TGTGCCAGCAGCAGTCCTAGCGGAAAAGAGACCCAGTACCTC. Amino acid sequence: CASSSPSGKETQYL.

A few counts support this clonotype. A read error is possible here, since a much larger clone lies one base away. This chain links TRBV25-1 with TRBJ1-5, with D tentatively TRBD1 (5 bases). The CDR3 contains 12 residues. Germline values: CDR1 MGHDK, CDR2 SYGVNS. The CDR3, as DNA: TGTGCCAGCAGTGTAGGGGATCAGTCCCAGCATTTT. It translates to CASSVGDQSQHF.

This clonotype is deemed large (0.1 to 1%). The chain uses TRBV28 and TRBJ1-5; a weak D match, TRBD1 (6 bases). With 6 bases removed from V and 6 bases from J, the gap between germline ends came to 15 bases. The CDR3 spans 14 residues. CDR1 is MDHEN, CDR2 SYDVKM, per germline. The DNA for the CDR3 is TGTGCCAGCAGGCTCACAGGGTCGACTCAGCCCCAGCATTTT. Translated: CASRLTGSTQPQHF. The variable domain in full, completed from reference TRBV28 and TRBJ1-5, reads DVKVTQSSRYLVKRTGEKVFLECVQDMDHENMFWYRQDPGLGLRLIYFSYDVKMKEKGDIPEGYSVSREKKERFSLILESASTNQTSMYLCASRLTGSTQPQHFGDGTRLSIL.

Of note for this clonotype: Being one base from a much bigger clone, this may be a read error. This chain joins TRBV28 and TRBJ2-2, with D possibly TRBD1 on 6 matching bases. The CDR3 sequence is 13 residues long. The V gene's germline CDR1 is MDHEN and CDR2 SYDVKM. The CDR3 is CACRTQGPGELFF. DNA of the CDR3: TGTGCCTGCAGAACGCAGGGGCCCGGGGAGCTGTTTTTT. Based on the CDR3 plus reference TRBV28 and TRBJ2-2, the full variable domain is DVKVTQSSRYLVKRTGEKVFLECVQDMDHENMFWYRQDPGLGLRLIYFSYDVKMKEKGDIPEGYSVSREKKERFSLILESASTNQTSMYLCACRTQGPGELFFGEGSRLTVL.

The V call is TRBV19, the J call TRBJ1-1; D gene ambiguous. This CDR3 region has 15 residues. Trimming removed 9 bases at V and 6 bases at J, with 23 bases between. The germline CDR1 and CDR2 sequences are LNHDA and SQIVND (reference sequence). The CDR3, as DNA: TGTGCCAGCTGCCTTATGGCACCCTGCGACTCTGAAGCTTTCTTT. It yields the protein CASCLMAPCDSEAFF.

On this clonotype itself: The CDR3 does not end in the conserved phenylalanine or tryptophan, so this is likely a read error. The chain uses TRBV4-1 and TRBJ2-6, with D possibly TRBD2 on 6 matching bases. V dropped 2 bases and J dropped 9 bases, with 8 bases sitting between them. The CDR3 extends over 13 amino acids. Germline CDR1 reads MGHRA; CDR2 reads YSYEKL. The CDR3 here is CASSQKGLNVLTL. The CDR3 bases are TGCGCCAGCAGCCAAAAGGGACTCAACGTCCTGACTCTC.

The V and J genes are TRBV30 and TRBJ2-7, with 8 bases lining up with TRBD2. Per the germline V gene, CDR1 is GTSNPN and CDR2 is SVGIG (reference sequence). CDR3 length: 17 residues. The V and J ends lost 0 bases and 6 bases, in that order; junction bases with no gene match: 16. CDR3 loop: CAWSVIHGGDYYGEQYF. The CDR3 DNA is TGTGCCTGGAGTGTAATACACGGGGGGGACTACTACGGCGAGCAGTACTTC.

Turning to this clonotype: The junction departs from germline at one end; a sequencing error may be responsible. This chain uses TRBV14 with TRBJ2-3; TRBD2 might be the D (5 bases). The germline V gene encodes CDR1 SGHDN and CDR2 FVKESK. The CDR3 has 13 residues. The CDR3 DNA reads as TGTGTCAGCAGCCGGGGATACACAGATACGCACTATTTT. Translated: CVSSRGYTDTHYF.

A word on this clonotype: The CDR3 end shows no conserved phenylalanine or tryptophan, and so a read error is likely. The rearrangement links TRBV6-1 to TRBJ2-1; 13 bases are a match to TRBD2. After removal of 4 bases from V and 8 bases from J, the junction contained 5 bases not matched to a gene. Germline-derived CDR1 and CDR2 are MNHNS and SASEGT. This CDR3 has 15 amino acids. Here the CDR3 reads CASSGTSGSSHEQFS. CDR3 DNA: TGTGCCAGCAGTGGGACTAGCGGGAGTTCCCATGAGCAGTTCTCC.

Comments on this clonotype: The CDR3 end shows no conserved phenylalanine or tryptophan, and so a read error is likely. The rearrangement uses TRBV28 and TRBJ1-5, with D perhaps matching TRBD1 (5 bases). The V and J ends lost 3 bases and 5 bases respectively, with 11 bases between them. Looked up from germline, CDR1 is MDHEN and CDR2 is SYDVKM. This CDR3 region has 14 residues. This CDR3 reads CASSFGGSDQPQHS. In DNA, the CDR3 is TGTGCCAGCAGTTTTGGGGGGAGCGATCAGCCCCAGCATTCT.